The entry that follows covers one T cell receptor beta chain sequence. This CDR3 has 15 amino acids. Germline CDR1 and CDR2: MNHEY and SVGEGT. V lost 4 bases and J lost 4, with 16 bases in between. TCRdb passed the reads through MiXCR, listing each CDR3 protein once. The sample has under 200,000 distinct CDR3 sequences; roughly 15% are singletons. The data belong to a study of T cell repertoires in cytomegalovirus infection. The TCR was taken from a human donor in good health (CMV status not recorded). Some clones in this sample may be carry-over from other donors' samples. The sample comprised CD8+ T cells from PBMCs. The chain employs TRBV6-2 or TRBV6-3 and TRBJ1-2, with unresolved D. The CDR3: CASSSREGTIYGYTF. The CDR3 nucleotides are TGTGCCAGCAGTTCCCGAGAGGGTACGATCTATGGCTACACCTTC.